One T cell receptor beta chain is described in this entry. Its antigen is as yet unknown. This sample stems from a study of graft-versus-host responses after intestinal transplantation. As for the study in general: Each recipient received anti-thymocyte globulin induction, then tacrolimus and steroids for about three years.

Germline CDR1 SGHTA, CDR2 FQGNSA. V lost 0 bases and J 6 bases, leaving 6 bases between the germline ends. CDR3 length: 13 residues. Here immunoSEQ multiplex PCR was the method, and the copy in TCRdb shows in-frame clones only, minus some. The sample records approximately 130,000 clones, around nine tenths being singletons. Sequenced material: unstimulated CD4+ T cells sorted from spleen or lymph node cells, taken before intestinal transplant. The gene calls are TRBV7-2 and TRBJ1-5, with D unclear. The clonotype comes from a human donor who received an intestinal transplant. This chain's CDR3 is CASSLAVSQPQHF. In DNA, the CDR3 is TGTGCCAGCAGCTTAGCAGTCAGTCAGCCCCAGCATTTT.